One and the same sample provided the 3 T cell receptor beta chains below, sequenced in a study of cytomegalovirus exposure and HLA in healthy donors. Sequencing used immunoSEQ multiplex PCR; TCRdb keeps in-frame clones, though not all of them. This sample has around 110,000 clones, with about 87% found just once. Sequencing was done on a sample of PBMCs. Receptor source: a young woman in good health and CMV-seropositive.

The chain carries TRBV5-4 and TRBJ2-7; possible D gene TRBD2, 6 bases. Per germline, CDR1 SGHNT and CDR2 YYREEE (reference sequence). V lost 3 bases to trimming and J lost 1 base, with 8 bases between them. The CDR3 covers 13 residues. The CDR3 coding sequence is TGTGCCAGCAGCTCCGGGGGTTCCTACGAGCAGTACTTC. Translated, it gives CASSSGGSYEQYF.

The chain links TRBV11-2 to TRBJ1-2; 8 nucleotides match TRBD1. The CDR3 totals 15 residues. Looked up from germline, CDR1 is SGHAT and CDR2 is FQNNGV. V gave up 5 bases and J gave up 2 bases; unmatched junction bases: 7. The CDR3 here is CASSTRTGPNYGYTF. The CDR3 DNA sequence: TGTGCCAGCAGCACCCGGACAGGGCCGAACTATGGCTACACCTTC.

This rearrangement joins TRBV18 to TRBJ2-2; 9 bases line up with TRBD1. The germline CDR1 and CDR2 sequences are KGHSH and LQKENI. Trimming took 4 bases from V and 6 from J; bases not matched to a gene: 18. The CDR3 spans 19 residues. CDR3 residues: CASSQTQNTGTGFAGELFF. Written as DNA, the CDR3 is TGTGCCAGCTCACAAACGCAAAATACCGGGACAGGGTTCGCCGGGGAGCTGTTTTTT.